The sequence of this T cell receptor beta chain was determined in a study of cytomegalovirus exposure and HLA in healthy donors. PCR amplification relied on 60 Vbeta primers (plus 13 Jbeta primers). TCRdb keeps only in-frame clones here, not all; method: immunoSEQ multiplex PCR. The table has fewer than 250,000 clones, nearly 80% seen once. This clone showed up just a few times. Antigen unknown. Germline values: CDR1 SNHLY, CDR2 FYNNEI. CDR3 length equals 13 residues. Trimming took off 6 bases at V and 10 bases at J, with 18 bases between the two ends. Findings and limits, study-wide: Listed as cytomegalovirus-associated were 150 to 200 TCR beta chains. Reports state that TCR beta sequences accurately predicted most subjects' HLA-A and HLA-B alleles.

This receptor was taken from a male donor in good health and CMV-seronegative. The material sequenced was PBMCs. V and J are TRBV2 and TRBJ1-2; D possibly corresponds to TRBD1 (6 bases). CDR3 region: CASRTVAGANYTF. The CDR3 coding sequence is TGTGCCAGCAGGACGGTGGCAGGGGCTAACTACACCTTC.